Below, 32 T cell receptor beta chains from the same sample are listed, as sequenced in a study of tumor-infiltrating lymphocytes in primary liver carcinoma. Co-extraction yielded RNA and DNA from around 18-30 mg of unsorted bulk tissue. Starting material of around 490 ng total RNA yielded TCR beta cDNA via a constant-region primer. Generation of the TCR beta libraries relied on three nested multiplex PCR rounds using slightly modified ARM-PCR. Rounds one and two of PCR, each of 10 cycles, were primed with TRBV1-TRBV30 forward primers and a C-beta reverse primer. TCRdb passed the multiplex PCR reads through MiXCR, listing each CDR3 protein once. Altogether some 94,000 distinct CDR3 sequences are present, approximately 71% being singletons, with the ten largest covering roughly 10%. Sequences were obtained from liver tumor tissue from sampling region 5. Documented subset: tumor region T5, tumor centre. These receptors were collected from a woman between 55 and 75 years old with primary liver carcinoma and hepatitis B virus infection.

Comment on this clonotype: No conserved phenylalanine or tryptophan is present at the end of the CDR3, so a read error is the likely explanation. The chain carries TRBV11-2 and TRBJ2-1, with 7 bases matching TRBD2. The CDR3 sequence is 13 residues long. The germline CDR1 and CDR2 sequences are SGHAT and FQNNGV. CDR3 nucleotide sequence: TGTGCAAGCAACTTAGAGGGAGCGGGGCAGCAGTTCTTA. Protein product: CASNLEGAGQQFL.

This clonotype showed up just a few times. The chain employs TRBV28 and TRBJ2-3; D not resolved. This CDR3 comprises 12 residues. CDR1 is MDHEN, CDR2 SYDVKM, per germline. The V end lost 5 bases, the J end lost 4 bases, and 7 bases lay between the germline ends. The CDR3 region has the DNA TGTGCCAGCAGTGAAGGCCCAGATACGCAGTATTTT. It yields the protein CASSEGPDTQYF. Complete variable domain (other parts from reference TRBV28 and TRBJ2-3): DVKVTQSSRYLVKRTGEKVFLECVQDMDHENMFWYRQDPGLGLRLIYFSYDVKMKEKGDIPEGYSVSREKKERFSLILESASTNQTSMYLCASSEGPDTQYFGPGTRLTVL.

The CDR3 coding sequence is TGCAGTGTTCTCCGGGACACTAGCAATCAGCCCCAGCATTTT. It encodes CSVLRDTSNQPQHF. The rearrangement uses TRBV20-1 and TRBJ1-5, with a weak D call TRBD1 (6 bases). The CDR3 extends over 14 amino acids. The germline V gene encodes CDR1 DFQATT and CDR2 SNEGSKA (reference sequence). V was cut by 7 bases and J by 0 bases, with 13 bases left in between.

This clonotype was observed many times. The J gene is TRBJ2-5, the V gene TRBV5-6; 7 nucleotides agree with TRBD1. Germline loops: CDR1 SGHDT, CDR2 YYEEEE. V lost 4 bases, J lost 2 bases, and 8 bases stayed unmatched. The CDR3 is 15 amino acids. In DNA, the CDR3 is TGTGCCAGCAGCCCTACGGGACAGACACAAGAGACCCAGTACTTC. Translation: CASSPTGQTQETQYF. Combining the CDR3 with reference TRBV5-6 and TRBJ2-5 gives the whole variable domain DAGVTQSPTHLIKTRGQQVTLRCSPKSGHDTVSWYQQALGQGPQFIFQYYEEEERQRGNFPDRFSGHQFPNYSSELNVNALLLGDSALYLCASSPTGQTQETQYFGPGTRLLVL.

The table lists this clonotype with a few counts. A much larger clonotype is one base distant, so this may be a read error. The chain has TRBV4-1 and TRBJ2-3, with D maybe TRBD2 (6 bases). This CDR3 contains 16 residues. Germline CDR1 MGHRA, CDR2 YSYEKL. V dropped 0 bases and J dropped 2 bases, with 12 bases sitting between them. CDR3 DNA sequence: TGCGCCAGCAGCCAAGAGGGGTGGGGGGACACAGATACGCAGTATTTT. This encodes CASSQEGWGDTDTQYF.

This clonotype came up many times. The chain is built from TRBV12-3 or TRBV12-4 and TRBJ2-5; TRBD2 matches at 8 bases. The junction had 7 bases not matched to a gene; V was cut back by 2 bases and J by 5 bases. The CDR3 consists of 15 residues. CDR3 in amino acids: CASSLKAGGSETQYF. DNA for the CDR3: TGTGCCAGCAGTTTAAAGGCGGGAGGTTCGGAGACCCAGTACTTC.

A note on this clonotype: One end of the junction does not line up with germline, which may come from a read error. This sequence joins TRBV4-1 and TRBJ2-1; D may correspond to TRBD1 or TRBD2 (5 bases each). The CDR3 spans 13 residues. Germline values: CDR1 MGHRA, CDR2 YSYEKL. This CDR3 reads CASSRGPDNEQLF. CDR3 sequence (DNA): TGCGCCAGTAGCCGGGGACCAGACAATGAGCAGCTCTTC.

Concerning this clonotype: Given the absence of the conserved phenylalanine or tryptophan at the CDR3 end, a read error is likely. The CDR3 DNA follows: TGTGCCAGTAGTATGTTATACCCGCCCACCGGGGAGCTGTTTTTA. As protein: CASSMLYPPTGELFL. This chain links TRBV19 with TRBJ2-2, with D unresolved. V lost 3 bases, J lost 4 bases, and 12 bases lay in between. There are 15 residues in the CDR3. The V gene's germline CDR1 is LNHDA and CDR2 SQIVND (reference sequence).

This clonotype was counted a single time. This may be a read error: a much more frequent sequence differs by one nucleotide. The chain uses TRBV7-8 and TRBJ2-1; 8 bases align to TRBD2. The CDR3 sequence is 16 residues long. Germline V gives CDR1 SGHVS, CDR2 FQNEAQ. In nucleotides, the CDR3 is TGTACCAGCAGCCCCCTGAGCGGGAGAATGGGAAATGAGCAGTTCTTC. Protein product: CTSSPLSGRMGNEQFF. Filled out from reference TRBV7-8 and TRBJ2-1, the complete variable domain reads GAGVSQSPRYKVAKRGQDVALRCDPISGHVSLFWYQQALGQGPEFLTYFQNEAQLDKSGLPSDRFFAERPEGSVSTLKIQRTQQEDSAVYLCTSSPLSGRMGNEQFFGPGTRLTVL.

The rearrangement joins TRBV5-1 to TRBJ2-2; D perhaps matches TRBD1 (6 bases). This CDR3 is 16 amino acids long. The V end lost 6 bases, the J end lost 0 bases, and 15 bases lay between the germline ends. From germline, CDR1 is SGHRS and CDR2 YFSETQ. The CDR3 bases are TGCGCCAGCAAACCGCAGGGGCGATCGAACACCGGGGAGCTGTTTTTT. Its translation: CASKPQGRSNTGELFF.

The chain carries TRBV29-1 and TRBJ2-2; perhaps TRBD2 as D (5 bases). CDR1 SQVTM and CDR2 ANQGSEA come from the germline V gene. The CDR3 consists of 13 residues. Trimming stripped 7 bases from V and 5 bases from J, with 14 bases between. Written as DNA, the CDR3 is TGCAGCGCTGATTCGACTAATACCGGGGAGCTGTTTTTT. Its translation is CSADSTNTGELFF.

This chain links TRBV6-2 or TRBV6-3 with TRBJ2-3; TRBD2 matches 10 bases. With 11 bases clipped from V and 6 bases from J, the junction kept 14 bases outside the gene matches. CDR3 length: 15 amino acids. CDR1 and CDR2 (germline): MNHEY, SVGEGT. As DNA, the CDR3 is TGTGCCGGCGCCTGGGCTAGCGGGAGAGTGGATACGCAGTATTTT. Encoded protein: CAGAWASGRVDTQYF.

This clonotype was detected many times. V and J are TRBV10-2 and TRBJ2-3, with a weak D call TRBD2 (6 bases). This CDR3 comprises 14 residues. The germline CDR1 and CDR2 sequences are WSHSY and SAAADI. The ends were cut back, 6 bases at V and 1 base at J, with 11 bases in the middle. The CDR3 reads CASSLGTGTDTQYF. CDR3 DNA: TGCGCCAGCAGCCTCGGGACTGGCACAGATACGCAGTATTTT.

This chain links TRBV6-5 with TRBJ1-5; possibly TRBD1 for D (6 bases). Judging by the DNA end, TRBJ2-3 fits better; the J call may be wrong. The V gene's germline CDR1 is MNHEY and CDR2 SVGAGI. This CDR3 is built from 16 residues. The CDR3 loop reads CASRPRQGLTNQSQYF. As DNA, the CDR3 is TGTGCCAGCAGACCCCGGCAGGGGCTAACCAATCAGTCCCAGTATTTT.

Concerning this clonotype: One junction end disagrees with the germline gene, perhaps due to a read error. V is TRBV12-3 or TRBV12-4 and J is TRBJ2-3; the D gene could be TRBD1 or TRBD2 (5 bases each). The CDR3 length is 14 residues. The CDR3 here is CTSGPTGHTDTQYF. The CDR3 DNA reads as TGTACCAGCGGTCCCACGGGGCACACAGATACGCAGTATTTT.

A remark on this clonotype: A much more abundant neighbour one base away suggests this may be a read error. The V call is TRBV4-1, the J call TRBJ2-2; D possibly matches TRBD1 or TRBD2 (5 bases each). The CDR3 spans 16 residues. Germline assignment: CDR1 MGHRA and CDR2 YSYEKL. CDR3 sequence: CASSQAGTGNIGELFF. The CDR3 DNA follows: TGCGCCAGCAGCCAAGCCGGGACGGGGAACATCGGGGAGCTGTTTTTT.

Of note for this clonotype: A read error is likely, as this CDR3 ends without the conserved phenylalanine or tryptophan. This chain connects TRBV5-4 to TRBJ2-5; the match to TRBD1 covers 9 bases. Per the germline V gene, CDR1 is SGHNT and CDR2 is YYREEE (reference sequence). The CDR3 loop spans 15 amino acids. The CDR3 sequence is CASNLWGTGQETQYY. The CDR3 region has the DNA TGTGCCAGCAACTTGTGGGGGACAGGGCAAGAGACCCAGTACTAC.

This chain connects TRBV6-5 to TRBJ1-1; possibly TRBD1 for D (5 bases). The CDR3 loop spans 16 amino acids. Germline V gives CDR1 MNHEY, CDR2 SVGAGI. The V and J ends lost 6 bases and 6 bases respectively, with 23 bases between them. The CDR3 bases are TGTGCCAGCAGGTCAGGGCAGGGTGGGTTTAGATCTGAAGCTTTCTTT. Translating gives CASRSGQGGFRSEAFF.

As regards this clonotype: Relative to the germline gene, one junction end is altered; a read error may explain this. The chain couples TRBV11-2 to TRBJ1-2; possible D gene TRBD1, 5 bases. The CDR3 contains 17 residues. Germline loops: CDR1 SGHAT, CDR2 FQNNGV. CDR3 DNA sequence: TGTGTCAGCAGCTTAGATCCGATCAGGGTGCTGCGCTACGGCTACACCTTC. Amino acids: CVSSLDPIRVLRYGYTF.

Regarding this clonotype: Germline is not matched at one junction end, which may reflect a read error. This chain uses TRBV4-1 with TRBJ2-1; 8 nucleotides match TRBD1. Germline loops: CDR1 MGHRA, CDR2 YSYEKL. CDR3 length equals 15 residues. The CDR3 coding sequence is TGCGCCAGCAGCCAAGCAGACAGGGGACGGAATGAGCAGTCCTTC. Translating it yields CASSQADRGRNEQSF.

Notes on this clonotype: A single base separates this from a much larger clone, so it may be a read error. The genes are TRBV29-1 and TRBJ2-7, with 8 bases lining up with TRBD2. CDR3 length: 14 residues. Trimming cost V 6 bases and J 6 bases; bases outside gene matches: 13. The germline gives CDR1 SQVTM, CDR2 ANQGSEA. The DNA of the CDR3 is TGCAGCGTCAAGAGACAAGCGGGAGCCCCCGAGCAGTACTTC. This translates into CSVKRQAGAPEQYF.

Concerning this clonotype: The junction does not match germline at one end; this may be a read error. V gene TRBV11-2 combines with J gene TRBJ2-1, with D uncertain. CDR3 length: 12 residues. Germline V CDR1 and CDR2: SGHAT, FQNNGV. The chain's CDR3 is CASSFTDDEQFF. In nucleotides, the CDR3 is TGTGCAAGCAGCTTCACAGACGATGAGCAGTTCTTC.

Regarding this clonotype: Its ends do not fully match the called genes, so a read error is possible. The chain uses TRBV11-2 and TRBJ1-2, with 10 nucleotides matching TRBD1. CDR1 and CDR2 (germline): SGHAT, FQNNGV. There are 14 residues in the CDR3. The CDR3 region has the DNA TGTGCAAGCACACGGGACAGGGGAAACTATGGCTACACCTTC. This codes for CASTRDRGNYGYTF.

About this clonotype itself: Since a much larger clone is just one base distant, this may be a read error. The V gene is TRBV7-3, the J gene TRBJ2-2, with a possible D match to TRBD2 (6 bases). The CDR3 length is 16 residues. Looked up from germline, CDR1 is SGHTA and CDR2 is FQGTGA. The CDR3 coding sequence is TGTGTCAGCAGCTTAATTGCCGCGGCGGGGAAAGGGGAGCTGTTTTTT. Translation gives CVSSLIAAAGKGELFF.

In this sample, this clonotype turned up many times. The chain recombines TRBV6-1 with TRBJ1-1, with D possibly being TRBD1 (5 bases). V dropped 0 bases and J dropped 5 bases, with 16 bases sitting between them. CDR1 MNHNS and CDR2 SASEGT come from the germline V gene. There are 16 residues in the CDR3. The CDR3 DNA reads TGTGCCAGCAGTGAAGCCCTAAGGGGCGGGGGTACTGAAGCTTTCTTT. It specifies CASSEALRGGGTEAFF.

As concerns this clonotype: The junction departs from the called germline gene at one end, perhaps through a read error. The V call is TRBV5-4, the J call TRBJ2-1, with 9 positions matching TRBD2. This CDR3 has 16 residues. Germline CDR1 reads SGHNT; CDR2 reads YYREEE (reference sequence). The CDR3 protein is CASSLGAGTSNDEQFF. DNA of the CDR3: TGTGCCAGCAGCTTGGGGGCCGGGACTAGCAATGATGAGCAGTTCTTT.

The count of this clonotype is one. The conserved phenylalanine or tryptophan normally closing the CDR3 is absent here, so this likely arose from a read error. The chain combines TRBV6-5 with TRBJ2-2; D remains ambiguous. Germline loops: CDR1 MNHEY, CDR2 SVGAGI. Trimming removed 5 bases from V and 7 bases from J, with 5 bases in between. The CDR3 sequence is 11 residues long. The DNA of the CDR3 is TGTGCCAGCAGTCTCGACGGGGAGCTGTTTTTA. Translated, it gives CASSLDGELFL.

This clonotype was picked up many times. The V gene is TRBV6-1, the J gene TRBJ1-2, with TRBD1 identical over 9 bases. Unmatched junction bases numbered 7, after V lost 7 bases and J lost 1 base. CDR3 size: 15 residues. Germline CDR1 MNHNS, CDR2 SASEGT. The CDR3 protein is CASIITGGFNYGYTF. CDR3 nucleotide sequence: TGTGCCAGCATTATAACAGGGGGCTTTAACTATGGCTACACCTTC.

Remarks on this clonotype: A read error may produce the germline difference seen at one junction end. The chain uses TRBV11-2 and TRBJ2-2; the D is unclear. CDR3 length: 16 amino acids. CDR1 is SGHAT, CDR2 FQNNGV, per germline. The CDR3 DNA is TGTGGCAGCAGCGACGGACGCAATACGAACACCAGGGAGCTGTTTTTT. Its translation: CGSSDGRNTNTRELFF.

This clonotype appeared many times. The chain uses TRBV7-9 and TRBJ1-3, with 8 bases identical to TRBD1. The CDR3 length is 18 residues. The trim removed 5 bases at V and 0 bases at J, leaving 12 bases unmatched. Germline lookup yields CDR1 SEHNR and CDR2 FQNEAQ (reference sequence). The CDR3, as DNA: TGTGCCAGCAGCAACCTTTTCGGGACAGGTGACTCTGGAAACACCATATATTTT. This sequence encodes CASSNLFGTGDSGNTIYF. Supplemented by reference TRBV7-9 and TRBJ1-3, the full variable domain reads DTGVSQNPRHKITKRGQNVTFRCDPISEHNRLYWYRQTLGQGPEFLTYFQNEAQLEKSRLLSDRFSAERPKGSFSTLEIQRTEQGDSAMYLCASSNLFGTGDSGNTIYFGEGSWLTVV.

Details on this clonotype: This may be a read error: a much more frequent sequence differs by one nucleotide. As DNA, the CDR3 is TGTGCCAGCAGCCCCCTACAGGGGAGTTGGGAAAAACTGTTTTTT. Its protein is CASSPLQGSWEKLFF. This chain connects TRBV28 to TRBJ1-4; TRBD1 agrees at 7 bases. Germline trimming cut 6 bases from V and 8 bases from J; bases unmatched to any gene: 12. CDR3 length: 15 amino acids. The germline V gene has CDR1 MDHEN and CDR2 SYDVKM.

On this clonotype itself: A clone one base away is much larger, so this may be a read error. The genes are TRBV7-9 and TRBJ1-5; D remains unclear. In germline, CDR1 is SEHNR, CDR2 FQNEAQ (reference sequence). The CDR3 runs 15 residues. The CDR3 DNA reads TGTGCCATCAGCTTATCCTCCGGGGGCAATCAGCCCCAGCATTTT. Amino acids: CAISLSSGGNQPQHF.